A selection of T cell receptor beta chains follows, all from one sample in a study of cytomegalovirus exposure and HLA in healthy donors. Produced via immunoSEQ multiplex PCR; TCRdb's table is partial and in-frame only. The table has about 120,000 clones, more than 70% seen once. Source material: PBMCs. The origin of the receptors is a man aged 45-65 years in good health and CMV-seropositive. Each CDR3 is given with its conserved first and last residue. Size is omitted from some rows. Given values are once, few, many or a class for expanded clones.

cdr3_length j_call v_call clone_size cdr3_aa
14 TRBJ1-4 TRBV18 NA CASSIQATNEKLFF
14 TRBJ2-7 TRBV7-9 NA CASSLGTDPYEQYF
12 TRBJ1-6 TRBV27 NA CASRQGLEPLHF
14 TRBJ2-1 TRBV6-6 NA CASSYGTGDNEQFF
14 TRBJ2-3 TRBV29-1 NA CSVATSGATDTQYF
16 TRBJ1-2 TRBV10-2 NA CASSEWFSGGSYGYTF
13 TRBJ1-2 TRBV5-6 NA CASSPVGVGGYTF
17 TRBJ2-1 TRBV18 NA CASSPPGTGGIYNEQFF
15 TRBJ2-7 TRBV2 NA CASSDRFLGQGEQYF
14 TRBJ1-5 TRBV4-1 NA CASSQVTGDQPQHF
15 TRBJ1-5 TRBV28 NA CASTWADRPGQPQHF
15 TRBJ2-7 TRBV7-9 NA CASSIFDGDSYEQYF
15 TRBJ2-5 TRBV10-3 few CAISEPQQGQETQYF
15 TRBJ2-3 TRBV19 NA CASSTPGEPPDTQYF
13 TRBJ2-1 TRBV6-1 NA CASRETGKGEQFF
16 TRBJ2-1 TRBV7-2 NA CASSPLAGGSYNEQFF
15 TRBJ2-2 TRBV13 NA CASTSRGMYTGELFF
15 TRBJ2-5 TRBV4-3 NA CASSQDPAGGGTQYF
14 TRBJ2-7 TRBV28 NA CASSSVTASYEQYF
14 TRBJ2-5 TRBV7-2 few CASSLRGRAETQYF
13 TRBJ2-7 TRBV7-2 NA CASRGGLIYEQYF
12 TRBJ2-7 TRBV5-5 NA CASSLYSDEQYF
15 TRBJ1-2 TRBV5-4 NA CASSLARGQGVGYTF
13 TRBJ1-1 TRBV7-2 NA CASSLISNTEAFF
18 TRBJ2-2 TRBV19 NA CASSGRDRVLMGTGELFF
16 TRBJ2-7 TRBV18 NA CASSPINDGGRNEQYF
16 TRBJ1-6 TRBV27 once CASSLRGIAYNSPLHF
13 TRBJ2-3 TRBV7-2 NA CASSVDFTDTQYF
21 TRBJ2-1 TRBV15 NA CATSTRTLAGGEMSSYNEQFF
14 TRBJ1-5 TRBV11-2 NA CASSLAGGLQPQHF
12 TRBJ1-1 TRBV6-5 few CASKTGGGEAFF
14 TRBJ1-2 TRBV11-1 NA CASSLSQANRRYTF
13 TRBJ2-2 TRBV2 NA CASRNRNTGELFF
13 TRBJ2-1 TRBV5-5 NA CASSLRTSREQFF